This T cell receptor beta chain was sequenced during a study of siplizumab effects on memory and regulatory T cells. The V end lost 8 bases, the J end lost 5 bases, and 22 bases lay between the germline ends. CDR3 length: 15 residues. From germline, CDR1 is MDHEN and CDR2 SYDVKM. A note on this clone: Its target is unknown. Other DNA sequences of this sample code for an identical CDR3.

Study-wide results and limits: The study did not confirm that proliferating Tregs from siplizumab cultures were suppressive. Unstimulated naive T cells seemed to show more diversity than memory cells did, and they also seemed to be among the major contributors to the alloresponse. Naive versus memory phenotype went unassigned for roughly 80-96% of proliferating CD4+ or CD8+ clones. Mappable alloreactive CD4+ clones came from Treg cells around 70% of the time on average with siplizumab, against 25% to 30% in controls.

Sequencing was performed with immunoSEQ multiplex PCR; in TCRdb, only in-frame clones are kept and a portion is missing. The top ten clones hold about 0.15% of a sample with 100,000 to 110,000 clones, about 91% of them seen once. This TCR was sampled from a human donor in good health. The chain has TRBV28 and TRBJ2-7; D ambiguous. The sequencing input was CD4+ T cells sorted from blood. The DNA of the CDR3 is TGTGCCAGCCCCGAAGGTGGAGAACCGCTCCACGAGCAGTACTTC. Amino acid sequence: CASPEGGEPLHEQYF.